This T cell receptor (beta chain) was obtained from a study of blood T cell repertoires in COVID-19. On the study more broadly: Spain, Italy and the United States supplied samples that represented acute and convalescent COVID-19.

Per the original data handling: Reference gene primers were amplified, and this amplification served to estimate nucleated cell counts. The method was immunoSEQ multiplex PCR; TCRdb's version includes in-frame clones alone and lacks a portion of them. That table is the source of V, J and clone size, and D and trimming were worked out from the DNA. Among roughly 150,000 clones listed, approximately 79% were seen once. Trimming pared 6 bases from V and 3 bases from J, leaving 11 bases between. Germline CDR1 is ENHRY and CDR2 is SYGVKD. The CDR3 consists of 14 residues. The specimen sequenced was peripheral blood. The chain joins TRBV10-3 to TRBJ2-2; possibly TRBD2 for D (5 bases). The TCR was taken from a man in his forties or fifties with active or convalescent COVID-19. The CDR3 spells CAISPRADTGELFF. In DNA, the CDR3 is TGTGCCATCAGCCCGAGGGCCGACACCGGGGAGCTGTTTTTT.